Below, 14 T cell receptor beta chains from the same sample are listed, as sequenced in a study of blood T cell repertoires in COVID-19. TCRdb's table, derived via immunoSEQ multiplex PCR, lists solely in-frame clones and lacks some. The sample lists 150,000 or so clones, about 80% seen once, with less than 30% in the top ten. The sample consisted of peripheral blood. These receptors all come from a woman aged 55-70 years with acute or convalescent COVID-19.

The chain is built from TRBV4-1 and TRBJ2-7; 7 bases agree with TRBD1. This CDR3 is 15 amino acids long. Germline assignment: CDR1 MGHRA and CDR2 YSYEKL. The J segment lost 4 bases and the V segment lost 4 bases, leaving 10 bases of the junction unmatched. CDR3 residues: CASSLSWTGAYEQYF. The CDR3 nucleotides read TGCGCCAGCAGCCTGTCGTGGACAGGAGCATACGAGCAGTACTTC.

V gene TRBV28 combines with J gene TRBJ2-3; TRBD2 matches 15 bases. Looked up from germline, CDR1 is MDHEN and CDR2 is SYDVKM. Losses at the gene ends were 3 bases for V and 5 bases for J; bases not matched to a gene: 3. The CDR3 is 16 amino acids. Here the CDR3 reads CASSFGLAGGQDTQYF. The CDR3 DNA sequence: TGTGCCAGCAGTTTTGGACTAGCGGGGGGGCAAGATACGCAGTATTTT.

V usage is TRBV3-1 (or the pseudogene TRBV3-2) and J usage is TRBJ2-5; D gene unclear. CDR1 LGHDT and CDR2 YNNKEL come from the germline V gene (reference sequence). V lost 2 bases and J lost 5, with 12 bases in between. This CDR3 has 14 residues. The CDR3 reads CASSQFVARETQYF. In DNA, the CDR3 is TGTGCCAGCAGCCAATTCGTAGCACGGGAGACCCAGTACTTC.

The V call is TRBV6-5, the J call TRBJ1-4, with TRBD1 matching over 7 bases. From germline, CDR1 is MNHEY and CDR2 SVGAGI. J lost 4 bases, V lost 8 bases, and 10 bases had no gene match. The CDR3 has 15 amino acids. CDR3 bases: TGTGCCAGCCGACCTCCGGGACAGAGTAATGAAAAACTGTTTTTT. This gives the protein CASRPPGQSNEKLFF.

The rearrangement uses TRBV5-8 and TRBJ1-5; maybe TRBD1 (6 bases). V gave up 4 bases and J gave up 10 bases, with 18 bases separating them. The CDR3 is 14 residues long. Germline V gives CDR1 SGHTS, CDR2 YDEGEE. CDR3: CASSRPGTGGPQHF. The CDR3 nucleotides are TGTGCCAGCAGCCGTCCCGGGACGGGGGGCCCCCAGCATTTT.

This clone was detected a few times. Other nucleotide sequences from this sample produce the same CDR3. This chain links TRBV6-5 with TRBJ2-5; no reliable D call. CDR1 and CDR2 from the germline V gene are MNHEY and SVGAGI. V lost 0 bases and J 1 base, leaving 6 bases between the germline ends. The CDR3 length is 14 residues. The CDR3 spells CASSYSPGQETQYF. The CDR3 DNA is TGTGCCAGCAGTTACTCGCCAGGCCAAGAGACCCAGTACTTC.

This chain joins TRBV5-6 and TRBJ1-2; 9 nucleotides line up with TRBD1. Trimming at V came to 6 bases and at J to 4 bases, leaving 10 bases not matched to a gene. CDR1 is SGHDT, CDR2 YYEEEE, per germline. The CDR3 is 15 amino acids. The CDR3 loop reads CASIRRGTGLYGYTF. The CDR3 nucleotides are TGTGCCAGCATCCGAAGAGGGACAGGGCTCTATGGCTACACCTTC.

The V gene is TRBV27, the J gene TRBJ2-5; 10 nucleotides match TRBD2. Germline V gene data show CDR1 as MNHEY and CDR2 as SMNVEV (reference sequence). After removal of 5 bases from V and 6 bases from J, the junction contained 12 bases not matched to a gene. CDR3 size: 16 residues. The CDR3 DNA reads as TGTGCCAGCAGTCCCACTAGCGGGGCTGCCTTTCAGACCCAGTACTTC. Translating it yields CASSPTSGAAFQTQYF.

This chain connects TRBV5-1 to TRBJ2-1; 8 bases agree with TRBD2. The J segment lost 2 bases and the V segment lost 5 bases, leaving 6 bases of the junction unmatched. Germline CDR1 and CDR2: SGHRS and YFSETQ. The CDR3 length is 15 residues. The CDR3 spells CASRLAGSPYNEQFF. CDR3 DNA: TGCGCCAGCAGGTTAGCGGGATCCCCCTACAATGAGCAGTTCTTC.

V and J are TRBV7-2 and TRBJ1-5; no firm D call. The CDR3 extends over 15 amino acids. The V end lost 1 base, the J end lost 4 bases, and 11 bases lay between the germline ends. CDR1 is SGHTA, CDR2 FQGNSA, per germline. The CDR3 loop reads CASSLVAGINQPQHF. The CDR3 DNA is TGTGCCAGCAGCTTAGTGGCAGGAATAAATCAGCCCCAGCATTTT.

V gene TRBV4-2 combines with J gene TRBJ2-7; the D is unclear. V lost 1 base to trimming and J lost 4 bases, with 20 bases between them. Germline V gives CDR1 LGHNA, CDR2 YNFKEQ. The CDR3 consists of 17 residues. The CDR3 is CASSQGNGAILFYEQYF. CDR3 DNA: TGTGCCAGCAGCCAAGGGAACGGAGCCATCCTTTTTTACGAGCAGTACTTC.

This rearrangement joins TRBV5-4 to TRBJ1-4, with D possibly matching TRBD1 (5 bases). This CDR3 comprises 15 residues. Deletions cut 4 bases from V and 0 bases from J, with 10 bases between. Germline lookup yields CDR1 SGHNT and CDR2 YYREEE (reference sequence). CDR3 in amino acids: CASSPDSATNEKLFF. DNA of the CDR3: TGTGCCAGCAGCCCAGACAGTGCAACTAATGAAAAACTGTTTTTT.

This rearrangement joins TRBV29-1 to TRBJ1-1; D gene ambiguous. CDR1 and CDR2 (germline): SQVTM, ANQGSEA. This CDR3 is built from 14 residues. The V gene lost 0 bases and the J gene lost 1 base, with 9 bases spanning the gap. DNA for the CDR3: TGCAGCGTTGAAGATCCAGCAGGGAACACTGAAGCTTTCTTT. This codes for CSVEDPAGNTEAFF.

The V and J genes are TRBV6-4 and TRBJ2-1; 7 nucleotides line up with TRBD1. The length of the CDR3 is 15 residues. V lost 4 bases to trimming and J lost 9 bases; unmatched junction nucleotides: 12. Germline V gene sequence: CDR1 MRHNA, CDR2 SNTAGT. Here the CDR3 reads CASSAVGGIIVEQFF. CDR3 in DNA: TGTGCCAGCAGTGCCGTAGGGGGCATAATCGTTGAGCAGTTCTTC.